This TCR beta chain was documented in a study of PD-L1 blockade in urothelial cancer. Study-level information: T cells numbered a median of 141,255 in the blood samples.

Described time point: pretreatment peripheral blood. The V gene's germline CDR1 is SGHVS and CDR2 FNYEAQ. The V gene end was trimmed by 1 base and the J gene end by 3 bases; junction bases not matched to a gene: 12. The CDR3 covers 17 residues. Assay: immunoSEQ multiplex PCR; the TCRdb copy retains only in-frame clones and omits some. This sample has tens of thousands of clones, with roughly 89% found just once. This clonotype originated in a woman in her fifties or sixties with urothelial cancer. The genes are TRBV7-6 and TRBJ2-7; TRBD2 matches 7 bases. Sequenced material: PBMCs, taken around atezolizumab (anti-PD-L1) treatment. The CDR3 region has the DNA TGTGCCAGCAGCTTAGAGGCGGCGGGGGACTTTGTCTACGAGCAGTACTTC. Its translation is CASSLEAAGDFVYEQYF.